This T cell receptor (beta chain) derives from a study of neurological immune-mediated disorders. Whole-study results and caveats: HTLV-1-associated myelopathy had the most TCR clonal expansion, whereas multiple sclerosis had the least (lower than in healthy controls).

Healthy controls consisted of blood bank volunteers in Maryland, USA. Unsorted libraries were generated from 2 million PBMCs held at -80 degrees C. This clonotype was seen many times. Antigen unknown. The CDR3 is 15 residues long. Synthesis of cDNA was carried out by template-switch 5'RACE. The reaction used 10-nucleotide random UMIs. TCRdb passed the 5' RACE reads through MiXCR, listing each CDR3 protein once. The sample includes around 83,000 distinct CDR3 sequences, 12% to 15% seen only once; the top ten take about 7%. The rearrangement uses TRBV21-1 and TRBJ2-1; TRBD2 reflects the table's D call only, with no check against the DNA. TRBV21-1 is marked as a pseudogene. Specimen: PBMCs. The source of this sequence is a woman aged 45-60 years in good health. In DNA form, the CDR3 reads TGTGCCAGCAGCAAAGCGCGAGGGAGAAGCAATGAGCAGTTCTTC. Translated, it gives CASSKARGRSNEQFF.